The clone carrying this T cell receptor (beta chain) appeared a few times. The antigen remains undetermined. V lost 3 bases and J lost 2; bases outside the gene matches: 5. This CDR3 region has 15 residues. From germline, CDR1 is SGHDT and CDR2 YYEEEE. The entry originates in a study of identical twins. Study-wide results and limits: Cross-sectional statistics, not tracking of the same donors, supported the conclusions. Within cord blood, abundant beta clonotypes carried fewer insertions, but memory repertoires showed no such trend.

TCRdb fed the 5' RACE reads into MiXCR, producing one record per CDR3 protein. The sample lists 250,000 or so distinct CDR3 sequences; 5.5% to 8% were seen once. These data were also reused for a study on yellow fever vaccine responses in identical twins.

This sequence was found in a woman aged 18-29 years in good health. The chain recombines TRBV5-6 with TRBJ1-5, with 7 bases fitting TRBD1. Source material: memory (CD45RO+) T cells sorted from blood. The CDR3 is CASSSGTARNQPQHF. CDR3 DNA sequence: TGTGCCAGCAGCTCGGGGACAGCACGCAATCAGCCCCAGCATTTT.